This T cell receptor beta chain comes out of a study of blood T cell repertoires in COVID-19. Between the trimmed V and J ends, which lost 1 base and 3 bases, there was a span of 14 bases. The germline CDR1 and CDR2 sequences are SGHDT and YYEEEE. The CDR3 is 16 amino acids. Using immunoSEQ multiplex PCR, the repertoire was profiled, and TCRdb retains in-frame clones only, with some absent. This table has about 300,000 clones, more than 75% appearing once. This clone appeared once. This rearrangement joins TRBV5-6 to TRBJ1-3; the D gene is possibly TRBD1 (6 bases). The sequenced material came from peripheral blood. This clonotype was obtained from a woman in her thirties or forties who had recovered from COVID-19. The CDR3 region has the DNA TGTGCCAGCAGCTTGATCGGCACAGGGCTTGGAAACACCATATATTTT. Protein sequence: CASSLIGTGLGNTIYF.